The 10 T cell receptor beta chains given below trace back to one sample, sequenced in a study of cytomegalovirus exposure and HLA in healthy donors. This PCR relied on a set of 60 Vbeta primers and 13 Jbeta primers. The repertoire was sequenced with immunoSEQ multiplex PCR; TCRdb's copy has only in-frame clones and lacks some. The sample consists of about 110,000 clones, around 80% of them appearing once. Sequenced input: PBMCs. Receptor source: a woman in her sixties in good health and CMV-seropositive.

The chain employs TRBV28 and TRBJ1-1, with D unclear. The length of the CDR3 is 14 residues. Germline lookup yields CDR1 MDHEN and CDR2 SYDVKM. V lost 1 base and J lost 0, with 6 bases in between. The CDR3: CASSLLSLNTEAFF. The CDR3, as DNA: TGTGCCAGCAGTTTATTATCCTTGAACACTGAAGCTTTCTTT. The full variable domain, rest sourced from reference TRBV28 and TRBJ1-1, is DVKVTQSSRYLVKRTGEKVFLECVQDMDHENMFWYRQDPGLGLRLIYFSYDVKMKEKGDIPEGYSVSREKKERFSLILESASTNQTSMYLCASSLLSLNTEAFFGQGTRLTVV.

This chain uses TRBV28 with TRBJ2-1, with D perhaps matching TRBD2 (5 bases). Trimming stripped 6 bases from V and 13 bases from J, with 25 bases between. The length of the CDR3 is 15 residues. CDR1 and CDR2 (germline): MDHEN, SYDVKM. The chain's CDR3 is CASSRRTSGRGPQFF. DNA of the CDR3: TGTGCCAGCAGCCGAAGAACCAGTGGACGGGGTCCACAGTTCTTC. The full variable domain, in which reference TRBV28 and TRBJ2-1 provide the parts outside the CDR3, is DVKVTQSSRYLVKRTGEKVFLECVQDMDHENMFWYRQDPGLGLRLIYFSYDVKMKEKGDIPEGYSVSREKKERFSLILESASTNQTSMYLCASSRRTSGRGPQFFGPGTRLTVL.

This clone was found a few times. DNA for the CDR3: TGTGCCAGCAGTTCCCCAGAAGATTCACCCCTCCACTTT. It specifies CASSSPEDSPLHF. The chain couples TRBV6-6 to TRBJ1-6; D ambiguous. Germline CDR1 is MNHNY and CDR2 is SVGAGI (reference sequence). The V end lost 4 bases, the J end lost 8 bases, and 9 bases lay between the germline ends. This CDR3 is built from 13 residues.

This sequence joins TRBV2 and TRBJ1-3; D is unresolved. The CDR3 is 12 amino acids. V was trimmed by 7 bases and J by 4 bases, leaving 8 bases between them. CDR1 and CDR2 from the germline V gene are SNHLY and FYNNEI. CDR3: CASNGIGNTIYF. The CDR3 bases are TGTGCCAGCAACGGGATAGGAAACACCATATATTTT.

The V call is TRBV10-1, the J call TRBJ2-5, with 7 nucleotides matching TRBD2. The end of the DNA fits TRBJ2-7 better, so the J call may be wrong. CDR1 WNHNN and CDR2 SYGVQD come from the germline V gene (reference sequence). The CDR3 is 16 residues long. The CDR3 sequence: CASSESRASGSYEQYF. Here the CDR3 DNA reads TGCGCCAGCAGTGAGTCCCGGGCTAGCGGCTCCTACGAGCAGTACTTC.

The V gene is TRBV27, the J gene TRBJ2-2; D gene uncertain. Trimming took off 6 bases at V and 6 bases at J, with 8 bases between the two ends. This CDR3 is built from 12 residues. Germline assignment: CDR1 MNHEY and CDR2 SMNVEV (reference sequence). CDR3 in amino acids: CASRGGAGELFF. As DNA, the CDR3 is TGTGCCAGCAGAGGCGGAGCCGGGGAGCTGTTTTTT.

This clone appeared a few times. The chain links TRBV4-1 to TRBJ2-3; 8 nucleotides align to TRBD2. From germline, CDR1 is MGHRA and CDR2 YSYEKL. Trimming took 4 bases from V and 2 from J; bases not matched to a gene: 5. This CDR3 contains 15 residues. CDR3 region: CASSLSGKTTDTQYF. DNA of the CDR3: TGCGCCAGCAGCCTTAGCGGGAAGACCACAGATACGCAGTATTTT.

In the case of this clone: One end of the junction does not line up with germline, which may come from a read error. The chain recombines TRBV7-9 with TRBJ1-3; weak D call: TRBD1 (6 bases). CDR3 length: 15 amino acids. CDR1 and CDR2 from the germline V gene are SEHNR and FQNEAQ (reference sequence). CDR3 DNA: TGTTCCAGCAGCCAAGGACAGATAGCTGGAAACACCATATATTTT. Protein sequence: CSSSQGQIAGNTIYF.

V usage is TRBV7-9 and J usage is TRBJ2-7; the match to TRBD2 covers 8 bases. Trimming at V came to 4 bases and at J to 3 bases, leaving 8 bases not matched to a gene. Germline V lookup: CDR1 SEHNR, CDR2 FQNEAQ (reference sequence). This CDR3 has 15 amino acids. CDR3 sequence reads: CASSSVGLVGYEQYF. In nucleotides, the CDR3 is TGTGCCAGCAGCTCCGTGGGACTAGTGGGCTACGAGCAGTACTTC.

This chain links TRBV25-1 with TRBJ2-5; D unresolved. The end of the DNA fits TRBJ2-7 better, so the J call may be wrong. This CDR3 is 12 amino acids long. Germline CDR1 reads MGHDK; CDR2 reads SYGVNS. The DNA for the CDR3 is TGTGCCAGCAGTGAAATCGGGTACGAGCAGTACTTC. It translates to CASSEIGYEQYF.